Below are 8 T cell receptor beta chains sequenced from a single sample in a study of blood T cell repertoires in COVID-19. Sequencing used immunoSEQ multiplex PCR; TCRdb keeps in-frame clones, though not all of them. The profile shows 120,000 to 150,000 clones, about 87% of them singletons. Material: peripheral blood. Receptor source: a man older than 75 with acute or convalescent COVID-19.

The chain is built from TRBV19 and TRBJ1-2; 7 bases are a match to TRBD1. Germline values: CDR1 LNHDA, CDR2 SQIVND (reference sequence). J gave up 4 bases and V 3 bases, and 8 bases lay outside the gene matches. The CDR3 totals 15 residues. In DNA, the CDR3 is TGTGCCAGTAGTATCGGGGACAGAGTGTTCTATGGCTACACCTTC. Translation: CASSIGDRVFYGYTF.

The CDR3 nucleotides are TGTGCCAGCTCACCTCAAAGGGGGTCCGAGCAGTACTTC. Translation: CASSPQRGSEQYF. The gene calls are TRBV18 and TRBJ2-7; tentative D call: TRBD1 (6 bases). The CDR3 spans 13 residues. V was cut by 3 bases and J by 6 bases, with 12 bases left in between. Germline V gene data show CDR1 as KGHSH and CDR2 as LQKENI.

This rearrangement joins TRBV6-1 to TRBJ1-5; 7 bases line up with TRBD1. The germline V gene encodes CDR1 MNHNS and CDR2 SASEGT. The CDR3 runs 14 residues. Losses at the gene ends were 1 base for V and 10 bases for J; bases not matched to a gene: 7. CDR3 loop: CASSEVDRDLPQHF. The CDR3 coding sequence is TGTGCCAGCAGTGAAGTCGACAGGGATTTACCCCAGCATTTT.

V is TRBV5-5 and J is TRBJ2-1; 8 positions match TRBD2. In germline, CDR1 is SGHKS, CDR2 YYEKEE (reference sequence). With 1 base clipped from V and 2 bases from J, the junction kept 5 bases outside the gene matches. The CDR3 totals 16 residues. The CDR3 loop is CASSLRAGGAYNEQFF. DNA for the CDR3: TGTGCCAGCAGCTTGAGGGCCGGGGGGGCCTACAATGAGCAGTTCTTC.

The chain is built from TRBV12-3 or TRBV12-4 and TRBJ1-2; tentative D call: TRBD1 (5 bases). This CDR3 spans 13 amino acids. Trimming removed 5 bases from V and 0 bases from J, with 7 bases in between. The CDR3 loop reads CASSLDTNYGYTF. As DNA, the CDR3 is TGTGCCAGCAGTCTGGACACTAACTATGGCTACACCTTC.

The chain couples TRBV7-4 to TRBJ1-5; 7 nucleotides line up with TRBD1. The V gene end was trimmed by 4 bases and the J gene end by 3 bases; junction bases not matched to a gene: 9. Germline-derived CDR1 and CDR2 are SGHVT and SQSDAQ. CDR3 size: 16 residues. CDR3 residues: CASSSQRGRNNQPQHF. The CDR3 DNA follows: TGTGCCAGCAGCTCCCAGAGGGGGCGCAACAATCAGCCCCAGCATTTT.

This chain uses TRBV27 with TRBJ2-7; 8 bases are a match to TRBD1. V shed 3 bases, J shed 0 bases, and the junction held 1 base outside the gene matches. This CDR3 has 14 amino acids. Germline lookup yields CDR1 MNHEY and CDR2 SMNVEV (reference sequence). As DNA, the CDR3 is TGTGCCAGCAGTTTCCAGGGGGCCTCCTACGAGCAGTACTTC. Residues: CASSFQGASYEQYF.

V usage is TRBV12-3 or TRBV12-4 and J usage is TRBJ1-2; unclear D gene. There are 13 residues in the CDR3. Trimming pared 10 bases from V and 0 bases from J, leaving 12 bases between. CDR3 loop: CATRRGSNYGYTF. Written as DNA, the CDR3 is TGTGCCACACGCCGGGGATCTAACTATGGCTACACCTTC.